The 19 T cell receptor beta chains below were found in one sample sequenced in a study of T cells after yellow fever vaccination. MiXCR, run by TCRdb on the 5' RACE reads, gives a single entry per CDR3 protein. The data contain 500,000 to 550,000 distinct CDR3 sequences, just over 20% of them seen just once; the ten biggest clones take up 16%. This specimen was PBMCs, taken approximately 20 days after the first yellow fever vaccination. These receptors all come from a man aged 18 to 30 who received the YFV17D yellow fever vaccine.

This clonotype was counted between two and nine times. V and J are TRBV5-5 and TRBJ2-3, with D unresolved. The CDR3 runs 16 residues. The germline V gene encodes CDR1 SGHKS and CDR2 YYEKEE (reference sequence). Trimming stripped 1 base from V and 0 bases from J, with 12 bases between. This chain's CDR3 is CASSLNGFVSTDTQYF. The CDR3 DNA sequence: TGTGCCAGCAGCTTGAATGGTTTCGTGAGCACAGATACGCAGTATTTT.

This clonotype appeared a single time. Being one base from a much bigger clone, this may be a read error. The chain combines TRBV7-9 with TRBJ1-3, with D uncertain. This CDR3 has 14 amino acids. The germline CDR1 and CDR2 sequences are SEHNR and FQNEAQ (reference sequence). CDR3 coding DNA: TGTGCCAGCAGATTAGCCGTTTCTGGAAACACCATATATTTT. Protein product: CASRLAVSGNTIYF.

This clonotype was observed many times. The chain has TRBV5-1 and TRBJ2-6; weak D call: TRBD2 (5 bases). Trimming took 3 bases from V and 3 from J, leaving 10 bases between them. Per the germline V gene, CDR1 is SGHRS and CDR2 is YFSETQ. The CDR3 length is 15 residues. The CDR3, as DNA: TGCGCCAGCAGCTCCTCCGGGGATGGGGCCAACGTCCTGACTTTC. This translates into CASSSSGDGANVLTF.

V usage is TRBV11-2 and J usage is TRBJ2-5; D possibly uses TRBD1 or TRBD2 (6 bases each). Trimming took off 6 bases at V and 1 base at J, with 12 bases between the two ends. The germline V gene encodes CDR1 SGHAT and CDR2 FQNNGV. The length of the CDR3 is 14 residues. The CDR3 DNA follows: TGTGCCAGCAGTCCTCGGGGGCCCCAAGAGACCCAGTACTTC. Protein: CASSPRGPQETQYF.

This rearrangement joins TRBV4-3 to TRBJ2-1, with D uncertain. The CDR3 has 14 residues. The germline gives CDR1 LGHNA, CDR2 YSLEER. The germline V and J ends were trimmed by 0 bases and 8 bases, with 11 bases remaining between them. The CDR3 sequence: CASSQDAGVDEQFF. The CDR3 nucleotides are TGCGCCAGCAGCCAAGACGCAGGTGTCGATGAGCAGTTCTTC.

The chain carries TRBV7-2 and TRBJ2-1; D unclear. Germline CDR1 SGHTA, CDR2 FQGNSA. V lost 3 bases and J lost 4, with 10 bases in between. CDR3 length: 14 residues. In DNA form, the CDR3 reads TGTGCCAGCAGCTTCGCACAAAATTACAATGAGCAGTTCTTC. Its translation: CASSFAQNYNEQFF.

V is TRBV7-9 and J is TRBJ2-7; D gene ambiguous. CDR3 length: 11 residues. The germline gives CDR1 SEHNR, CDR2 FQNEAQ (reference sequence). CDR3 loop: CAGRTASEQYV. In nucleotides, the CDR3 is TGTGCAGGACGGACCGCCAGCGAGCAGTACGTC.

This clonotype was detected ten times or more. The V gene is TRBV9, the J gene TRBJ2-1; 11 nucleotides agree with TRBD2. Germline V gene data show CDR1 as SGDLS and CDR2 as YYNGEE. This CDR3 comprises 15 residues. V lost 0 bases, J lost 8 bases, and 4 bases stayed unmatched. The CDR3 DNA is TGTGCCAGCAGCGTAGATAGCGGGGGGGCCTATGAGCAGTTCTTC. Encoded protein: CASSVDSGGAYEQFF. Combining the CDR3 with reference TRBV9 and TRBJ2-1 gives the whole variable domain DSGVTQTPKHLITATGQRVTLRCSPRSGDLSVYWYQQSLDQGLQFLIQYYNGEERAKGNILERFSAQQFPDLHSELNLSSLELGDSALYFCASSVDSGGAYEQFFGPGTRLTVL.

V is TRBV18 and J is TRBJ2-5, with D perhaps matching TRBD1 (6 bases). This CDR3 is 13 amino acids long. Trimming cost V 6 bases and J 2 bases, with 10 bases left between them. Germline V CDR1 and CDR2: KGHSH, LQKENI. CDR3 residues: CASSMGHQETQYF. The CDR3 DNA reads as TGTGCCAGCTCGATGGGACATCAAGAGACCCAGTACTTC.

There are a few counts of this clonotype. V usage is TRBV20-1 and J usage is TRBJ2-3; TRBD2 is a possible D gene (7 bases). The germline V and J ends were trimmed by 6 bases and 2 bases, with 15 bases remaining between them. The CDR3 has 14 residues. Germline assignment: CDR1 DFQATT and CDR2 SNEGSKA (reference sequence). CDR3 nucleotides: TGCAGTGCCCCTCGAGGGGGGGACACAGATACGCAGTATTTT. Residues: CSAPRGGDTDTQYF.

A few counts support this clonotype. The chain couples TRBV7-2 to TRBJ1-2; 8 nucleotides agree with TRBD1. V lost 5 bases to trimming and J lost 6 bases; unmatched junction nucleotides: 14. The V gene's germline CDR1 is SGHTA and CDR2 FQGNSA. The CDR3 runs 16 residues. The CDR3 DNA follows: TGTGCCAGCAGCCGAAATAGCGGACAGGGCTGGGATGGCTACACCTTC. It translates to CASSRNSGQGWDGYTF.

This chain connects TRBV5-6 to TRBJ2-1; perhaps D is TRBD1 or TRBD2 (5 bases each). The germline V gene has CDR1 SGHDT and CDR2 YYEEEE. There are 17 residues in the CDR3. The V and J ends lost 3 bases and 8 bases respectively, with 24 bases between them. The CDR3 sequence is CASSSNRWGSVWDEQFF. The CDR3 bases are TGTGCCAGCAGCTCCAATAGATGGGGGTCGGTATGGGATGAGCAGTTCTTC.

This clonotype was detected a few times. The chain carries TRBV7-3 and TRBJ1-1, with no clear D. Germline CDR1 and CDR2: SGHTA and FQGTGA. The CDR3 covers 11 residues. V lost 7 bases and J lost 6, with 9 bases in between. The DNA of the CDR3 is TGTGCCAGCACCGACGGAGCTGAAGCTTTCTTT. This codes for CASTDGAEAFF.

The V gene is TRBV9, the J gene TRBJ2-1; TRBD2 matches 9 bases. Germline trimming cut 2 bases from V and 10 bases from J; bases unmatched to any gene: 7. CDR1 is SGDLS and CDR2 is YYNGEE in the germline V gene. This CDR3 comprises 14 residues. The CDR3, as DNA: TGTGCCAGCAGCGTTGGCGGGGGGGCGCGGGAGCAGTTCTTC. Its translation is CASSVGGGAREQFF. The variable domain in full, with the rest retrieved from reference TRBV9 and TRBJ2-1, is DSGVTQTPKHLITATGQRVTLRCSPRSGDLSVYWYQQSLDQGLQFLIQYYNGEERAKGNILERFSAQQFPDLHSELNLSSLELGDSALYFCASSVGGGAREQFFGPGTRLTVL.

The CDR3 loop reads CASSLYPLDTIYF. The CDR3 bases are TGTGCCAGCAGCCTATACCCGTTGGACACCATATATTTT. V gene TRBV11-2 combines with J gene TRBJ1-3; the D is unclear. V was pared by 5 bases and J by 8 bases, with 13 bases between. The CDR3 is 13 amino acids. Germline V CDR1 and CDR2: SGHAT, FQNNGV.

This clonotype was counted many times. In nucleotides, the CDR3 is TGCAGTGCGGAGCCGGGAGAAAAACTGTTTTTT. Amino acids: CSAEPGEKLFF. This chain connects TRBV20-1 to TRBJ1-4; no firm D call. This CDR3 has 11 residues. The germline gives CDR1 DFQATT, CDR2 SNEGSKA (reference sequence). The V and J ends lost 6 bases and 8 bases respectively, with 10 bases between them.

The chain is built from TRBV20-1 and TRBJ1-1; D uncertain. The germline CDR1 and CDR2 sequences are DFQATT and SNEGSKA (reference sequence). This CDR3 comprises 18 residues. Trimming shortened V by 3 bases and J by 0 bases, and 23 bases separated the two germline ends. The CDR3 nucleotides are TGCAGTGCTAGTCTGGCGGACCACGCAAAATACATGAACACTGAAGCTTTCTTT. Translated: CSASLADHAKYMNTEAFF.

This clonotype was observed at least ten times. V usage is TRBV11-2 and J usage is TRBJ1-5, with D possibly matching TRBD1 (5 bases). The length of the CDR3 is 13 residues. Between the trimmed V and J ends, which lost 4 bases and 9 bases, there was a span of 13 bases. Germline V CDR1 and CDR2: SGHAT, FQNNGV. CDR3 bases: TGTGCCAGCAGCTCGGCGACAGCACGGCCCCAGCATTTT. Its translation is CASSSATARPQHF.

This clonotype came up many times. CDR3 region: CASRGQDVSYNSPLHF. The CDR3 DNA reads TGTGCCAGCAGGGGACAGGATGTCTCCTATAATTCACCCCTCCACTTT. The chain combines TRBV7-2 with TRBJ1-6, with 8 bases that match TRBD1. The V segment lost 6 bases and the J segment 0 bases; nucleotides outside the gene matches: 4. Germline loops: CDR1 SGHTA, CDR2 FQGNSA. The CDR3 contains 16 residues.